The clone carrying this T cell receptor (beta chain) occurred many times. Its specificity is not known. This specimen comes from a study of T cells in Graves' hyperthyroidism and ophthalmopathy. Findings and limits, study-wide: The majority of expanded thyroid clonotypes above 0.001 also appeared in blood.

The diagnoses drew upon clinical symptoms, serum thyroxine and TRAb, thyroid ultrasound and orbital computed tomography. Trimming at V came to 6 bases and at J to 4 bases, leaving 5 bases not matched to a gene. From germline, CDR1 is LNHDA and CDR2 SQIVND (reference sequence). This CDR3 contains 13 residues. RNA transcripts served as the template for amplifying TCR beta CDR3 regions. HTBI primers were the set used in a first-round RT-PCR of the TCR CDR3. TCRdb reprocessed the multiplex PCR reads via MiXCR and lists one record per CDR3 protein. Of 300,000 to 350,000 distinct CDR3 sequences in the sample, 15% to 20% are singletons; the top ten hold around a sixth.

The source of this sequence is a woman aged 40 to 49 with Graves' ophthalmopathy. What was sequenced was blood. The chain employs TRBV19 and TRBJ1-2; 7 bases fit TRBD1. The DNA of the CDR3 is TGTGCCAGTAGAGCTCCAGGGGGCTATGGCTACACCTTC. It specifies CASRAPGGYGYTF.